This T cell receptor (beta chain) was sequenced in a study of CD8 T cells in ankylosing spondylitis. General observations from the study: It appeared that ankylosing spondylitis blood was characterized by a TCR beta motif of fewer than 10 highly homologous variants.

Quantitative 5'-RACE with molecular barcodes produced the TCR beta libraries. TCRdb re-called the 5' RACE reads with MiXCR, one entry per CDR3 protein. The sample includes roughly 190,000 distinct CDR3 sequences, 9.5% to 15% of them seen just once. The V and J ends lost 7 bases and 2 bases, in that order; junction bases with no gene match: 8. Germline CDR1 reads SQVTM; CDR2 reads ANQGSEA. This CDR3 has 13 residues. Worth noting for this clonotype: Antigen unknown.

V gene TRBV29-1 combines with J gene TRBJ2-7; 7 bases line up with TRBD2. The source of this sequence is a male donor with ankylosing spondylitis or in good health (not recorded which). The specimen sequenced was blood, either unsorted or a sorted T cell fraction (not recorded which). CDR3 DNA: TGCAGCGCTGGGGGAGGGGCCCCCTACGAGCAGTACTTC. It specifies CSAGGGAPYEQYF.